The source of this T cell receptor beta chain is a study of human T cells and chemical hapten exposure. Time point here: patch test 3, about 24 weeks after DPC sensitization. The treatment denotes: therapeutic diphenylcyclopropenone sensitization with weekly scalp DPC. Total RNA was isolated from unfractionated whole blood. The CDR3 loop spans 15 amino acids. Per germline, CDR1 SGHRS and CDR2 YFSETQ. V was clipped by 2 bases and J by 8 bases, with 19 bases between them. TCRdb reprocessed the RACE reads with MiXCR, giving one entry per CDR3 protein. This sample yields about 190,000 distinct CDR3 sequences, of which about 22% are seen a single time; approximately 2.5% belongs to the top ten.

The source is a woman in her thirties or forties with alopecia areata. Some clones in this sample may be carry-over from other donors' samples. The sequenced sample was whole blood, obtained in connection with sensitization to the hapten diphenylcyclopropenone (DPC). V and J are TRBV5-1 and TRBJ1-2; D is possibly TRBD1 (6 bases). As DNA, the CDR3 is TGCGCCAGCAGCTTATTCCTAGGGGGTCTGGGAGGCTACACCTTC. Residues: CASSLFLGGLGGYTF.